A selection of T cell receptor beta chains follows, all from one sample in a study of blood T cell repertoires in COVID-19. Assay: immunoSEQ multiplex PCR; the TCRdb copy retains only in-frame clones and omits some. The sample consists of around 160,000 clones, approximately 86% of them appearing once. Sequencing used peripheral blood. These receptors all stem from a woman in her forties with active or convalescent COVID-19. Both conserved end residues are part of each CDR3. The order of the fields is V gene, J gene, D gene, clone size, CDR3 protein, CDR3 DNA. A D gene is named only where the DNA matches it firmly. The size field is filled for only some rows; it gives once, few, many or a size class.

v_gene: TRBV15; j_gene: TRBJ2-3; d_gene: TRBD2; abundance: NA; CDR3aa: CATSNLPGLAGTTSTDTQYF; CDR3nt: TGTGCCACCAGCAACCTTCCGGGTCTAGCGGGAACTACTAGCACAGATACGCAGTATTTT
v_gene: TRBV19; j_gene: TRBJ1-5; d_gene: NA; abundance: once; CDR3aa: CATYTGFGNQPQHF; CDR3nt: TGTGCCACTTACACAGGGTTCGGCAATCAGCCCCAGCATTTT
v_gene: TRBV3-1/TRBV3-2; j_gene: TRBJ2-7; d_gene: NA; abundance: NA; CDR3aa: CASSQAETYEQYF; CDR3nt: TGTGCCAGCAGCCAAGCGGAGACCTACGAGCAGTACTTC
v_gene: TRBV11-3; j_gene: TRBJ1-5; d_gene: TRBD1; abundance: NA; CDR3aa: CASSPGTGGYNQPQHF; CDR3nt: TGTGCCAGCAGCCCGGGGACAGGGGGCTACAATCAGCCCCAGCATTTT
v_gene: TRBV6-6; j_gene: TRBJ1-6; d_gene: TRBD1; abundance: NA; CDR3aa: CASSPRTGPSLHF; CDR3nt: TGTGCCAGCAGCCCCCGGACAGGGCCCTCCCTCCACTTT
v_gene: TRBV14; j_gene: TRBJ1-6; d_gene: TRBD1; abundance: NA; CDR3aa: CASSPDRGWNSPLHF; CDR3nt: TGTGCCAGCAGCCCGGACAGGGGGTGGAATTCACCCCTCCACTTT
v_gene: TRBV2; j_gene: TRBJ1-1; d_gene: NA; abundance: NA; CDR3aa: CASSGQESTEAFF; CDR3nt: TGTGCCAGCAGTGGACAGGAGAGCACTGAAGCTTTCTTT
v_gene: TRBV6-6; j_gene: TRBJ1-5; d_gene: NA; abundance: NA; CDR3aa: CASSSGHRNSNQPQHF; CDR3nt: TGTGCCAGCAGCTCAGGACACCGAAATAGCAATCAGCCCCAGCATTTT
v_gene: TRBV30; j_gene: TRBJ2-5; d_gene: NA; abundance: NA; CDR3aa: CAWSKAGAETQYF; CDR3nt: TGTGCCTGGAGTAAGGCAGGGGCAGAGACCCAGTACTTC
v_gene: TRBV29-1; j_gene: TRBJ1-1; d_gene: TRBD1; abundance: NA; CDR3aa: CSVSGQLNTEAFF; CDR3nt: TGCAGCGTCTCGGGACAGTTGAACACTGAAGCTTTCTTT
v_gene: TRBV28; j_gene: TRBJ1-5; d_gene: NA; abundance: NA; CDR3aa: CASITGGTRSNQPQHF; CDR3nt: TGTGCCAGCATCACTGGCGGGACGCGTAGCAATCAGCCCCAGCATTTT
v_gene: TRBV5-1; j_gene: TRBJ1-5; d_gene: NA; abundance: NA; CDR3aa: CASSLAGNSNQPQHF; CDR3nt: TGCGCCAGCAGCTTGGCAGGGAATAGCAATCAGCCCCAGCATTTT
v_gene: TRBV3-1/TRBV3-2; j_gene: TRBJ1-2; d_gene: NA; abundance: once; CDR3aa: CASTSGSELYGYTF; CDR3nt: TGTGCCAGCACCTCCGGGTCAGAACTCTATGGCTACACCTTC
v_gene: TRBV18; j_gene: TRBJ1-4; d_gene: NA; abundance: NA; CDR3aa: CASSPLFGSPEKLFF; CDR3nt: TGTGCCAGCTCACCCTTGTTCGGTTCCCCGGAAAAACTGTTTTTT